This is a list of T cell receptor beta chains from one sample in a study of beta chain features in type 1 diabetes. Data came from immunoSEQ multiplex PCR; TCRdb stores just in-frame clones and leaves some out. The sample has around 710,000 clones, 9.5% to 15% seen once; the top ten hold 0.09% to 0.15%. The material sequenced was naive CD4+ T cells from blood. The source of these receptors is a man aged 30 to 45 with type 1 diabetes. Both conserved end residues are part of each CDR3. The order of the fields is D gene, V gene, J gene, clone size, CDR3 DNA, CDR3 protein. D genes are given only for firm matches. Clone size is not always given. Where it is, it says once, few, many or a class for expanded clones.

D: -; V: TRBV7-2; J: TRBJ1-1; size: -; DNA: TGTGCCAGCAGTTATAACATCAGGGGCGTGGGGACTGAAGCTTTCTTT; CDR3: CASSYNIRGVGTEAFF
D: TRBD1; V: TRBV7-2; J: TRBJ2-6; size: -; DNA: TGTGCCAGCAGCTTGGGGACAGACTCTGGGGCCAACGTCCTGACTTTC; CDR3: CASSLGTDSGANVLTF
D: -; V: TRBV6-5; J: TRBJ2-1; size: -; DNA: TGTGCCAGCAGTACGACCACGGAGCAGTTCTTC; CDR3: CASSTTTEQFF
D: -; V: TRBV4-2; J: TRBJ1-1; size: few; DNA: TGTGCCAGCAGCCAAGATAACATCCAGGGGAGGGTCACTGAAGCTTTCTTT; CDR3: CASSQDNIQGRVTEAFF
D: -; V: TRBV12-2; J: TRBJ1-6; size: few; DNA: TGTGCAAGTCGCCTGCGGACAGGGGGCGGTTCACCCCTCCACTTT; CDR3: CASRLRTGGGSPLHF
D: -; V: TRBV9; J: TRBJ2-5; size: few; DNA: TGTGCCAGCAGCGTTACCCCAGGGGCGCGGGGAGAGACCCAGTACTTC; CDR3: CASSVTPGARGETQYF
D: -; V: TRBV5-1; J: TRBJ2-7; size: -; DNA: TGCGCCAGCAGCGCGGACAGTACGTCCTACGAGCAGTACTTC; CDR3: CASSADSTSYEQYF
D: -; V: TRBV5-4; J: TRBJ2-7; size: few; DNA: TGTGCCAGCAGCTTGGCTGGGAACTACGAGCAGTACTTC; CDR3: CASSLAGNYEQYF
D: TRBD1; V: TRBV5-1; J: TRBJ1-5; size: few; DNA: TGCGCCAGCAGCTTGGAGGGACAGGGGGGAGCCCAGCATTTT; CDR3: CASSLEGQGGAQHF
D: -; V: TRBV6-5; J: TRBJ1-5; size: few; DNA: TGTGCCAGCAGTTACGCAGGGAGAGCGGATCAGCCCCAGCATTTT; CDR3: CASSYAGRADQPQHF
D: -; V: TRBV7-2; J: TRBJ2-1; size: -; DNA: TGTGCCAGCAGCCCGGGCGTCTCCTACAATGAGCAGTTCTTC; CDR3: CASSPGVSYNEQFF